A selection of T cell receptor beta chains follows, all from one sample in a study of CD4 and CD8 cells across lung adenocarcinoma regions. MiXCR was run by TCRdb on the PCR reads, yielding one entry per CDR3 protein. The sample holds 9,000 or so distinct CDR3 sequences, 50% seen once. The sequenced sample was CD8+ T cells from the margin of a lung tumor. Every receptor here comes from a female donor with lung adenocarcinoma. The CD4 and CD8 labels of this study may be unreliable. Both conserved end residues are part of each CDR3. Clone size is stated in some rows and not others, as once, few, many or a class when expanded.

clone size	V gene	CDR3 protein
-	TRBV7-7	CASSPGTGANSGANVLTF
once	TRBV5-4	CASSLGWSGSVKTQYF
many	TRBV6-1	CASTSGRSSYNEQFF
medium-sized	TRBV6-1	CASRIGTSRHNEQFF
medium-sized	TRBV6-5	CASRRMGQGFNEQFF
medium-sized	TRBV27	CASSLSGSKLYNEQFF
many	TRBV7-6	CASSPGTGNYEQYF
medium-sized	TRBV6-5	CASILTVSYEQYF
-	TRBV10-1	CASSDRTGTSARGNEQFF
many	TRBV7-8	CASSPGGMDGYTF
-	TRBV6-5	CASSYSTQGAYEQYF
medium-sized	TRBV7-2	CASSSQARGRLDTQYF
many	TRBV4-1	CASSQRGNEQFF
-	TRBV12-3/TRBV12-4	CASSRFSGATADTQYF
many	TRBV27	CASSWTLAVSDTQYF
-	TRBV25-1	CASSQSVGTEAQYF
many	TRBV6-1	CASSDRGPGTEAFF
many	TRBV9	CASSTRTSVTSTDTQYF
many	TRBV6-4	CASSEGRWVKLAERGRGTDTQYF
few	TRBV11-2	CASSWTSGTGELFF
-	TRBV7-2	CASSAGHNNEQFF
medium-sized	TRBV10-1	CASSLAGTSGYNEQFF
few	TRBV11-2	CASSLGGGQGLMNTEAFF
few	TRBV10-2	CAGRGEGSTDTQYF
-	TRBV6-5	CASSSLLAGGPYNEQFF
-	TRBV6-1	CAGRGGRALGTQYF
-	TRBV6-1	CASSDRTGVTDTQYF
-	TRBV4-1	CASSQEGSGSPKETQYF
few	TRBV4-1	CASSQGASGPVYEQFF
many	TRBV12-3/TRBV12-4	CASRPSGVVYNEQFF
once	TRBV27	CASRQGVGLKETQYF
-	TRBV6-1	CAGSGAGGQDTQYF
-	TRBV10-2	CASTGQGAKNIQYF
-	TRBV6-1	CATETSGTDTQYF
once	TRBV6-1	CASTGASGLAVYNEQFF
-	TRBV27	CGSGPPETQYF
few	TRBV10-3	CAIRGQGGKTGELFF
-	TRBV12-3/TRBV12-4	CASSLTSGSYEQFF
-	TRBV27	CAGGAGDVAKETQYF
many	TRBV15	CATSGVNYNEQFF
-	TRBV28	CASCPGRIAEAFF
-	TRBV7-2	CASSPTTSGWGETQYF
-	TRBV27	CASRRRAGLSETQYF
large	TRBV6-1	CASSRNWQAQETQYF
-	TRBV5-1	CASSLEADREETQYF
few	TRBV18	CASSPRDRGETQYF
-	TRBV20-1	CSARRGLNTEAFF
-	TRBV7-8	CASRGLAGPSLGFF
-	TRBV6-1	CASSGRTSEELYF
many	TRBV6-5	CASSYQGAGNSPLHF